Only a few counts were recorded for the clone carrying this T cell receptor (beta chain). No antigen is known for it. CDR3 size: 12 residues. V gave up 6 bases and J gave up 5 bases, with 10 bases separating them. This entry is derived from a study of T-cell memory formation after mild COVID-19. For the study at large: Clusters were largely donor specific.

General study results and limits: Pre-infection memory already had some responding clones, implying cross-reactive memory joined.

TCRdb passed the 5' RACE reads through MiXCR, listing each CDR3 protein once. The data hold roughly 600,000 distinct CDR3 sequences, with more than 15% observed a single time. Sequenced sample: PBMCs or a T cell subset sorted from them (not recorded which). The sequence was obtained from an adult woman who had mild COVID-19 (a few samples of this study predate the infection). Cell type and time point are not known. The chain links TRBV12-3 or TRBV12-4 to TRBJ1-1; D unresolved. The DNA for the CDR3 is TGTGCCAGCAGAGCCCAAGGGACTGAAGCTTTCTTT. This sequence encodes CASRAQGTEAFF.